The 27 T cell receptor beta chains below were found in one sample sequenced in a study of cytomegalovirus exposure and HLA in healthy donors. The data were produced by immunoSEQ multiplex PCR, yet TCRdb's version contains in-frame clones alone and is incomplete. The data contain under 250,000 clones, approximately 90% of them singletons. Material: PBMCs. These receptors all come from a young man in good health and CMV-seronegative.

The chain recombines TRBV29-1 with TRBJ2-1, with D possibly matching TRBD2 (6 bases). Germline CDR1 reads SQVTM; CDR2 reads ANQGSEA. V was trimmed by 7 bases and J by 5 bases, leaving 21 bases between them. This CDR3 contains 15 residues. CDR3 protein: CSAGARSGGNNEQFF. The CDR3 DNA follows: TGCAGCGCCGGTGCAAGGTCGGGCGGGAACAATGAGCAGTTCTTC.

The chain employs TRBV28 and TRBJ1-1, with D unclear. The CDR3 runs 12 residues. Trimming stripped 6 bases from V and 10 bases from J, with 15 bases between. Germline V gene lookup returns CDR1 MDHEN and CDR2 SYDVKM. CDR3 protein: CASSTPLAVAFF. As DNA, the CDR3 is TGTGCCAGCAGCACTCCACTTGCGGTAGCTTTCTTT.

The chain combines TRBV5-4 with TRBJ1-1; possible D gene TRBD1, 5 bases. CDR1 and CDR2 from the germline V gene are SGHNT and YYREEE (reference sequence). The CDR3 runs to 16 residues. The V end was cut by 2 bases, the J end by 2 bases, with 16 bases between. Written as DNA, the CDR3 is TGTGCCAGCAGCTTTAGGGGCACCTCCGCCAACACTGAAGCTTTCTTT. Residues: CASSFRGTSANTEAFF.

CDR3 loop: CASSLVSGAFTEAFF. The CDR3 DNA sequence: TGTGCCAGCAGCTTGGTGTCTGGGGCTTTCACTGAAGCTTTCTTT. V and J are TRBV5-4 and TRBJ1-1, with TRBD1 as a possible D gene (5 bases). Germline CDR1 reads SGHNT; CDR2 reads YYREEE (reference sequence). V shed 0 bases and J shed 4 bases, with 13 bases lying between them. The CDR3 has 15 residues. The full variable domain, in which reference TRBV5-4 and TRBJ1-1 provide the parts outside the CDR3, is ETGVTQSPTHLIKTRGQQVTLRCSSQSGHNTVSWYQQALGQGPQFIFQYYREEENGRGNFPPRFSGLQFPNYSSELNVNALELDDSALYLCASSLVSGAFTEAFFGQGTRLTVV.

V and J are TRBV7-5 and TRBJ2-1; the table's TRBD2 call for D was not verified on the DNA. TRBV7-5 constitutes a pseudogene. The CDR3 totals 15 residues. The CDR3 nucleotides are TGTGCCAGAAGCTTGAGGTGTGAGTCCTACAATGAGCAGTTCTTC. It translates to CARSLRCESYNEQFF.

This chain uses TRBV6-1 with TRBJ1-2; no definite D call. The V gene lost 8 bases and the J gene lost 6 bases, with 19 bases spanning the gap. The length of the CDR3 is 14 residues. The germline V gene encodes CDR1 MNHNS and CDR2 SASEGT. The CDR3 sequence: CASGRLGWKDGYTF. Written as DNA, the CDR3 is TGTGCCAGCGGGAGACTGGGGTGGAAGGATGGCTACACCTTC.

The CDR3 sequence: CASSPEGQPQHF. CDR3 nucleotides: TGTGCCAGCAGCCCCGAGGGTCAGCCCCAGCATTTT. The chain joins TRBV7-8 to TRBJ1-5; D is ambiguous. CDR3 length: 12 residues. V lost 5 bases, J lost 6 bases, and 8 bases lay in between. Looked up from germline, CDR1 is SGHVS and CDR2 is FQNEAQ.

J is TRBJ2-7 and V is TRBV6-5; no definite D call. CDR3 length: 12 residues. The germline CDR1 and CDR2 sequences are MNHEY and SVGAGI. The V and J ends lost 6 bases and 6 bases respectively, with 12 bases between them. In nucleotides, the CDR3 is TGTGCCAGCAGAGCCTTCGTCGGCGAGCAGTACTTC. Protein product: CASRAFVGEQYF.

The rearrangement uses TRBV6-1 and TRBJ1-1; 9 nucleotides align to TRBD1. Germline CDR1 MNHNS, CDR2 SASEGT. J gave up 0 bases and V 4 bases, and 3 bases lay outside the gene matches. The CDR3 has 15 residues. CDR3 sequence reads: CASSARQGVNTEAFF. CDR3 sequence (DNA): TGTGCCAGCAGTGCGAGACAGGGGGTGAACACTGAAGCTTTCTTT.

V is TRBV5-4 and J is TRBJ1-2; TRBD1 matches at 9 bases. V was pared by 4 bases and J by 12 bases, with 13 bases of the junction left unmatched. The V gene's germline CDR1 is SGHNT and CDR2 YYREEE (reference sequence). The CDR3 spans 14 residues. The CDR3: CASSLNRGQGPHTF. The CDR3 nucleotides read TGTGCCAGCAGCCTAAACCGGGGACAGGGTCCTCACACCTTC.

CDR3 residues: CASSQDFAAENYGYTF. The CDR3 bases are TGCGCCAGCAGCCAAGATTTTGCGGCAGAGAACTATGGCTACACCTTC. The V call is TRBV4-3, the J call TRBJ1-2; D gene unclear. Germline V gives CDR1 LGHNA, CDR2 YSLEER. Trimming left V 0 bases short and J 2 bases short, with 13 bases between. The CDR3 consists of 16 residues.

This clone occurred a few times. This CDR3 is CASRNTYEQYF. Written as DNA, the CDR3 is TGTGCCAGCAGGAACACCTACGAGCAGTACTTC. V usage is TRBV28 and J usage is TRBJ2-7; the D is unclear. Trimming stripped 6 bases from V and 2 bases from J, with 5 bases between. Germline V gene data show CDR1 as MDHEN and CDR2 as SYDVKM. The length of the CDR3 is 11 residues.

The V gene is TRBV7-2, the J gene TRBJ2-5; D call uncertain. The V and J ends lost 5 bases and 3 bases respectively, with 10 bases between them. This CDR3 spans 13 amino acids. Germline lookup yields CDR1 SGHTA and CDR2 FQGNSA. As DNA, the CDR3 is TGTGCCAGCAGCACCGGCGGAAAAGAGACCCAGTACTTC. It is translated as CASSTGGKETQYF.

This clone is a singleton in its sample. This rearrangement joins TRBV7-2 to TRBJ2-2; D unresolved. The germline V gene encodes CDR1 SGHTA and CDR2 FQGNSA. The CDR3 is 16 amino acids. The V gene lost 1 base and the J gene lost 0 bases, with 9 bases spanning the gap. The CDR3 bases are TGTGCCAGCAGCTTAGTCCCGTCCGCGAACACCGGGGAGCTGTTTTTT. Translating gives CASSLVPSANTGELFF.

For the CDR3, the DNA is TGTGCCAGCAGCCACTCGGGAGGCGGTAGCGGGATGAATGAGCAGTTCTTC. This gives the protein CASSHSGGGSGMNEQFF. This chain uses TRBV9 with TRBJ2-1, with 8 bases that match TRBD2. After removal of 4 bases from V and 7 bases from J, the junction contained 16 bases not matched to a gene. CDR1 and CDR2 (germline): SGDLS, YYNGEE. The CDR3 consists of 17 residues.

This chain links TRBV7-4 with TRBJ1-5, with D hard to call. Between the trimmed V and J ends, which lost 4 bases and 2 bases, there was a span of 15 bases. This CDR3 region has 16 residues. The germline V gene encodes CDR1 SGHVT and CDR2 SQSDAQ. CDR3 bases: TGTGCCAGCAGCTCAAGGGAGGGTCTTGGCAATCAGCCCCAGCATTTT. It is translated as CASSSREGLGNQPQHF.

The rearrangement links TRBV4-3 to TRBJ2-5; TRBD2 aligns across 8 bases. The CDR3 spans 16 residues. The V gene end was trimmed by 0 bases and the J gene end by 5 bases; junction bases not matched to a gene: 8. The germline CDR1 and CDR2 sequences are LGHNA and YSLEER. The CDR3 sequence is CASSQDLVTSAETQYF. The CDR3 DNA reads TGCGCCAGCAGCCAAGATCTGGTGACTAGCGCGGAGACCCAGTACTTC.

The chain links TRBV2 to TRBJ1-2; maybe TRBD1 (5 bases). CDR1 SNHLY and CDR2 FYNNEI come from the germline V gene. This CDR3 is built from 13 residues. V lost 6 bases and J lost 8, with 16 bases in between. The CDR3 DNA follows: TGTGCCAGCAGGAAGGGGCCCTCTGGGGGCTACACCTTC. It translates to CASRKGPSGGYTF.

The CDR3 region has the DNA TGTGCCAGCAGCGCCCTAGCGGGGGATGGTAGTGAGCAGTTCTTC. It translates to CASSALAGDGSEQFF. This chain joins TRBV9 and TRBJ2-1; 10 bases are a match to TRBD2. V shed 3 bases, J shed 9 bases, and the junction held 9 bases outside the gene matches. This CDR3 spans 15 amino acids. The germline gives CDR1 SGDLS, CDR2 YYNGEE. Together with reference TRBV9 and TRBJ2-1, the CDR3 gives the full variable domain: DSGVTQTPKHLITATGQRVTLRCSPRSGDLSVYWYQQSLDQGLQFLIQYYNGEERAKGNILERFSAQQFPDLHSELNLSSLELGDSALYFCASSALAGDGSEQFFGPGTRLTVL.

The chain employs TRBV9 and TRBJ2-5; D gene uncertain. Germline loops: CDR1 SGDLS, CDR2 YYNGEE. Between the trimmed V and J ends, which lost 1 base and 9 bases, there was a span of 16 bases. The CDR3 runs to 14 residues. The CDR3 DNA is TGTGCCAGCAGCGTATTCTCGGTTGACTGGGCCCAGTACTTC. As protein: CASSVFSVDWAQYF.

The CDR3 nucleotides read TGCAGCGTGGAGGGACAGGGGATGAACACTGAAGCTTTCTTT. Its protein is CSVEGQGMNTEAFF. This chain connects TRBV29-1 to TRBJ1-1, with 10 bases matching TRBD1. Germline V CDR1 and CDR2: SQVTM, ANQGSEA. With 6 bases clipped from V and 0 bases from J, the junction kept 4 bases outside the gene matches. The CDR3 length is 14 residues.

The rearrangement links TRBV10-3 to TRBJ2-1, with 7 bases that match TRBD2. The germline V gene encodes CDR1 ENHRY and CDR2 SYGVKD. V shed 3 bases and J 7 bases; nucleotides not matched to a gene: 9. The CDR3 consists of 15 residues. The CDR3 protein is CAISDRRGRGNEQFF. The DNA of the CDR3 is TGTGCCATCAGTGATCGACGCGGGAGAGGGAATGAGCAGTTCTTC.

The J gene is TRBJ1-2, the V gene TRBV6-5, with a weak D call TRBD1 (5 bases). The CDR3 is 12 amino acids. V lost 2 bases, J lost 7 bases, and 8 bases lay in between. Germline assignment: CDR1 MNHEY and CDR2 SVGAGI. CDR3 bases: TGTGCCAGCAGTTACACCGGGGGTGGCTACACCTTC. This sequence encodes CASSYTGGGYTF.

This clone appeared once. CDR3 residues: CASSYARANYGYTF. CDR3 nucleotide sequence: TGTGCCAGCAGTTACGCCCGAGCTAACTATGGCTACACCTTC. The rearrangement uses TRBV6-5 and TRBJ1-2; D gene ambiguous. CDR3 size: 14 residues. Germline lookup yields CDR1 MNHEY and CDR2 SVGAGI. V was clipped by 2 bases and J by 0 bases, with 7 bases between them.

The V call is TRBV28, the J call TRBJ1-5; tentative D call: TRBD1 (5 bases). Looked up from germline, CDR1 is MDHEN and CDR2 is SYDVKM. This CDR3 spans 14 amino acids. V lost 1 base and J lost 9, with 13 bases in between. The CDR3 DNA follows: TGTGCCAGCAGTTTATCTCTGTTTAGGGGGCCCCAGCATTTT. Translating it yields CASSLSLFRGPQHF.

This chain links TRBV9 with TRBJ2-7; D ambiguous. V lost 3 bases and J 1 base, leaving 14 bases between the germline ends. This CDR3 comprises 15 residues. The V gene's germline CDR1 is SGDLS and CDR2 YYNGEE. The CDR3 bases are TGTGCCAGCAGCGATGCCCGAGACTCGTCCTACGAGCAGTACTTC. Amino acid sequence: CASSDARDSSYEQYF.

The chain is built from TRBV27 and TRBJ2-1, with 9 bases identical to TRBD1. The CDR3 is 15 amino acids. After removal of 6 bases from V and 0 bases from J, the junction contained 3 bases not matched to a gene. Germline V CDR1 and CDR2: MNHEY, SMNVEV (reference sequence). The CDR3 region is CASRDRGFSYNEQFF. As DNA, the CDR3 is TGTGCCAGCAGGGACAGGGGATTCTCCTACAATGAGCAGTTCTTC.